This T cell receptor beta chain was found in a study of control samples from healthy donors and cancer patients. This CDR3 comprises 16 residues. V dropped 3 bases and J dropped 4 bases, with 21 bases sitting between them. The germline CDR1 and CDR2 sequences are DFQATT and SNEGSKA (reference sequence). Measured with immunoSEQ multiplex PCR; TCRdb has only the in-frame clones, and not every one. The profile shows about 110,000 clones, 85% to 90% of them singletons. The genes are TRBV20-1 and TRBJ2-5, with D perhaps TRBD2 (6 bases). This TCR was recovered from a woman aged 60 to 75 with lung cancer. What was sequenced was PBMCs. This CDR3 reads CSASGPSGVAGETQYF. CDR3 DNA sequence: TGCAGTGCTAGTGGGCCCTCGGGAGTTGCCGGAGAGACCCAGTACTTC.